This T cell receptor (beta chain) is drawn from a study of blood T cell repertoires in COVID-19. Study background: PBMCs, B-cell-depleted T cells, or T cells provided the cDNA or gDNA that made up the material.

Profiling relied on immunoSEQ multiplex PCR, and the TCRdb table lists in-frame clones only, not all of them. The sample holds around 110,000 clones, about nine tenths seen once. This CDR3 has 14 residues. V lost 1 base and J 2 bases, leaving 6 bases between the germline ends. Germline lookup yields CDR1 LNHDA and CDR2 SQIVND (reference sequence). This receptor was identified in a man aged 45-60 years with active or convalescent COVID-19. The sample taken for sequencing was peripheral blood. The chain joins TRBV19 to TRBJ2-1; D is possibly TRBD2 (5 bases). Here the CDR3 reads CASSIVGAYNEQFF. The CDR3 DNA is TGTGCCAGTAGTATAGTCGGGGCCTACAATGAGCAGTTCTTC.